This TCR beta chain was retrieved from a study of control samples from healthy donors and cancer patients. Produced via immunoSEQ multiplex PCR; TCRdb's table is partial and in-frame only. This table holds over 100,000 clones, around 90% found once. Per germline, CDR1 MNHEY and CDR2 SMNVEV (reference sequence). This CDR3 is 15 amino acids long. Trimming stripped 3 bases from V and 0 bases from J, with 9 bases between. The TCR was taken from a man aged 35 to 55 in good health. The sample taken for sequencing was blood. The rearrangement links TRBV27 to TRBJ2-1; tentatively, D is TRBD1 (5 bases). The CDR3 loop reads CASSLTASSYNEQFF. In nucleotides, the CDR3 is TGTGCCAGCAGTTTGACAGCGAGCTCCTACAATGAGCAGTTCTTC.